One T cell receptor beta chain is described in this entry. Its antigen is unknown. This specimen comes from a study of Ad26.COV2.S vaccination and SARS-CoV-2 variants. Data came from immunoSEQ multiplex PCR; TCRdb stores just in-frame clones and leaves some out. Among roughly 180,000 clones listed, roughly 87% were seen once. The length of the CDR3 is 14 residues. Germline CDR1 LGHDT, CDR2 YNNKEL (reference sequence). Trimming removed 3 bases from V and 1 base from J, with 9 bases in between. Overall study results and limits: Non-spike TCR breadth was similar in vaccine and placebo recipients.

This chain links TRBV3-1 (or the pseudogene TRBV3-2) with TRBJ1-1; D gene ambiguous. This TCR was recovered from a human donor who had recovered from COVID-19. Source: peripheral blood, taken after recovery from COVID-19. Here the CDR3 reads CASSQLERNTEAFF. The CDR3 DNA is TGTGCCAGCAGCCAGCTGGAGAGGAACACTGAAGCTTTCTTT.